These T cell receptor beta chains were read from a single sample in a study of blood T cell repertoires in COVID-19. Produced via immunoSEQ multiplex PCR; TCRdb's table is partial and in-frame only. The sample has under 350,000 clones, about 87% seen once. The sample comprised peripheral blood. The receptor set was obtained from a man aged 70 or older with acute or convalescent COVID-19. CDR3s include the opening cysteine and the closing phenylalanine or tryptophan.

j_call v_call cdr3_aa
TRBJ1-3 TRBV2 CASRTGTVSGNTIYF
TRBJ2-5 TRBV10-3 CAISETQKTQYF
TRBJ2-7 TRBV3-1/TRBV3-2 CASSQMVGPYEQYF
TRBJ2-7 TRBV7-8 CASSASGRAYEQYF
TRBJ1-4 TRBV19 CASSYLGQGIQVMFF
TRBJ2-7 TRBV24-1 CATSDPQNHSGEQYF
TRBJ1-2 TRBV3-1/TRBV3-2 CASSQTFSNYGYTF
TRBJ1-5 TRBV6-5 CASSLDQPQHF
TRBJ1-3 TRBV28 CASSLSPLQGSGNTIYF
TRBJ2-7 TRBV24-1 CATSTGYNRFYEQYF
TRBJ2-7 TRBV7-8 CASSLGLAGVEQYF
TRBJ1-5 TRBV10-1 CARTQQEPNQPQHF
TRBJ2-1 TRBV30 CAWSSGLAGGEQFF
TRBJ2-7 TRBV19 CASSAYRGAYEQYF
TRBJ1-5 TRBV6-5 CASSYSNGGNQPQHF
TRBJ2-6 TRBV6-2/TRBV6-3 CASSSGQGKSGANVLTF
TRBJ2-7 TRBV5-1 CASSLEPRAPDDEQYF
TRBJ2-2 TRBV10-3 CAISGQGARTGELFF